This T cell receptor beta chain was profiled in a study of blood T cell repertoires in COVID-19. Across the study: Italy, Spain and the United States were the sources of the convalescent and acute COVID-19 samples.

This table comes from immunoSEQ multiplex PCR, and its TCRdb copy is limited to in-frame clones, with some not included. Counted here are over 110,000 clones, over 70% occurring once; the ten biggest clones make up approximately 3.5%. This TCR was sampled from a man aged 70-80 years who had recovered from COVID-19. Material for sequencing was peripheral blood.

In DNA, the CDR3 is TGTGCCAGCAGCTGGGGACTAGCGTACGAGCAGTACTTC. Translated, it gives CASSWGLAYEQYF. The chain recombines TRBV7-9 with TRBJ2-7; 10 bases line up with TRBD2. Germline values: CDR1 SEHNR, CDR2 FQNEAQ (reference sequence). The CDR3 contains 13 residues. V dropped 4 bases and J dropped 4; count of bases not matched to a gene: 1.